Below, one T cell receptor beta chain is given with its context. These data belong to a study of T cell changes during pregnancy in multiple sclerosis. The V and J ends lost 1 base and 1 base respectively, with 7 bases between them. Germline V CDR1 and CDR2: SGHTA, FQGNSA. The CDR3 is made up of 14 amino acids. Assay: immunoSEQ multiplex PCR; the TCRdb copy retains only in-frame clones and omits some. The table shows approximately 65,000 clones, with roughly 92% occurring only once. This material consisted of CD8+ T cells from peripheral blood mononuclear cells, taken in the third trimester of pregnancy. J is TRBJ1-1 and V is TRBV7-2; D is unclear. The receptor comes from a female donor in good health, enrolled as a control in a pregnancy study. The CDR3 nucleotides read TGTGCCAGCAGCTTAGATCCGGGGAACACTGAAGCTTTCTTT. Protein: CASSLDPGNTEAFF. Variable domain in full (rest from reference TRBV7-2 and TRBJ1-1): GAGVSQSPSNKVTEKGKDVELRCDPISGHTALYWYRQSLGQGLEFLIYFQGNSAPDKSGLPSDRFSAERTGGSVSTLTIQRTQQEDSAVYLCASSLDPGNTEAFFGQGTRLTVV.